Listed here is a single T cell receptor beta chain. CDR3 length: 16 residues. The germline V gene has CDR1 MNHEY and CDR2 SMNVEV (reference sequence). V dropped 2 bases and J dropped 0; count of bases not matched to a gene: 4. This sample was taken from a study of cytotoxic CD8 clonotypes in ibrutinib-treated CLL. Method: immunoSEQ multiplex PCR; TCRdb's copy keeps in-frame clones and lacks some. Here the sample spans some 200,000 clones, about two thirds being singletons. The TCR was taken from a human donor with chronic lymphocytic leukemia. The rearrangement joins TRBV27 to TRBJ1-5; 7 bases align to TRBD1. The sequences come from PBMCs, collected after 24 months of ibrutinib treatment. This chain's CDR3 is CASSLRGLHSNQPQHF. CDR3 bases: TGTGCCAGCAGTTTAAGGGGGCTTCATAGCAATCAGCCCCAGCATTTT.